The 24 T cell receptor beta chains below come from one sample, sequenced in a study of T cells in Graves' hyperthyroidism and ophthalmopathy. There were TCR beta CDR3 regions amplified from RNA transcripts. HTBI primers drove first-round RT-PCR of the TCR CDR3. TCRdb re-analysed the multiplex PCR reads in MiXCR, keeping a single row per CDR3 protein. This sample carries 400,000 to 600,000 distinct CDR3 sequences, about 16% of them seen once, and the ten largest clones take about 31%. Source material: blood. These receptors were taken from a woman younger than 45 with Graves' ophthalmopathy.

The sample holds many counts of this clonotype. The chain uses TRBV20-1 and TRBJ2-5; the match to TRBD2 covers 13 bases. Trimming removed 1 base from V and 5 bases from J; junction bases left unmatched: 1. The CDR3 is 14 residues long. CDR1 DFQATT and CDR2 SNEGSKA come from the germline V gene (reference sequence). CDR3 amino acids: CSARGLAGGETQYF. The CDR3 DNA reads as TGCAGTGCTAGAGGACTAGCGGGAGGCGAGACCCAGTACTTC.

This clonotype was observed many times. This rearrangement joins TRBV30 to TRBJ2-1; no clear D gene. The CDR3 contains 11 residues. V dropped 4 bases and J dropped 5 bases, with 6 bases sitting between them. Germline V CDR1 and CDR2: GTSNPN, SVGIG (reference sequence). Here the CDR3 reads CAWKYNNEQFF. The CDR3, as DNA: TGTGCCTGGAAATACAACAATGAGCAGTTCTTC.

CDR3 DNA: TGTGCCAGCAGCTCCCGGACACCTCCTATCACAGATACGCAGTATTTT. Its translation: CASSSRTPPITDTQYF. The chain couples TRBV12-3 or TRBV12-4 to TRBJ2-3, with D maybe TRBD1 (5 bases). This CDR3 is built from 16 residues. Trimming took 6 bases from V and 2 from J, leaving 18 bases between them.

The CDR3 DNA sequence: TGTGCCAGCAGTGTCCGAGGCACCGGGACTAGCGGGACCAATGAGCAGTTCTTC. This gives the protein CASSVRGTGTSGTNEQFF. The chain links TRBV6-2 or TRBV6-3 to TRBJ2-1, with TRBD2 matching over 13 bases. CDR1 MNHEY and CDR2 SVGEGT come from the germline V gene. The junction had 13 bases not matched to a gene; V was cut back by 5 bases and J by 6 bases. This CDR3 spans 18 amino acids.

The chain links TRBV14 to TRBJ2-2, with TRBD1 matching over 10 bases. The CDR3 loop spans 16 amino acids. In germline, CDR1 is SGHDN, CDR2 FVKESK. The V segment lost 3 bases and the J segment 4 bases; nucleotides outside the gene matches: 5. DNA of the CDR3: TGTGCCAGCAGCCATCCAGGGACAGGGGTCACCGGGGAGCTGTTTTTT. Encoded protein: CASSHPGTGVTGELFF.

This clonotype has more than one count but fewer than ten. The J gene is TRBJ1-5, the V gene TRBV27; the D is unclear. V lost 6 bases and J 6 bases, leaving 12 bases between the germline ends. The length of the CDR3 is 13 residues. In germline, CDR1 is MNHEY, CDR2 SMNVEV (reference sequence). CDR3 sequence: CASREGSGQPQHF. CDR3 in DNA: TGTGCCAGCAGGGAAGGATCGGGTCAGCCCCAGCATTTT.

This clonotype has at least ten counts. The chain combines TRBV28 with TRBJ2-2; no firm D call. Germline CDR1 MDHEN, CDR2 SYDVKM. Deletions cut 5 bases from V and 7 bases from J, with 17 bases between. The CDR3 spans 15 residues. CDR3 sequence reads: CASSLPVTWGGELFF. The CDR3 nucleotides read TGTGCCAGCAGTCTACCCGTGACCTGGGGCGGGGAGCTGTTTTTT.

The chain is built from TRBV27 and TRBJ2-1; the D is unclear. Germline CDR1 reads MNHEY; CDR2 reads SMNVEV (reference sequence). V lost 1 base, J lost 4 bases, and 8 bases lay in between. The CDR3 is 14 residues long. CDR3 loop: CASSLFVGYNEQFF. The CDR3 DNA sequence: TGTGCCAGCAGTTTATTCGTGGGTTACAATGAGCAGTTCTTC.

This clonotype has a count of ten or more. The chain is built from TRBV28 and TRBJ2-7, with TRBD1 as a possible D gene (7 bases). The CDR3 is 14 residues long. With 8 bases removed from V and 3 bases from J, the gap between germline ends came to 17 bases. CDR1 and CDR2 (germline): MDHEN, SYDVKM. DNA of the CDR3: TGTGCCAGCGAAAGGGGGCAGGGAGGCTACGAGCAGTACTTC. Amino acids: CASERGQGGYEQYF.

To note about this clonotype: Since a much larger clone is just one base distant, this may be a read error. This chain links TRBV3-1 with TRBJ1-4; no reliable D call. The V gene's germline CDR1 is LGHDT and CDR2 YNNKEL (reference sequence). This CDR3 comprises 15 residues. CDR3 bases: TGTGCCAGCAGCCCAGATTTCTTAACTAATGAAAAACCGTTTTTT. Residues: CASSPDFLTNEKPFF. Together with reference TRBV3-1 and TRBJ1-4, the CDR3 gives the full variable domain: DTAVSQTPKYLVTQMGNDKSIKCEQNLGHDTMYWYKQDSKKFLKIMFSYNNKELIINETVPNRFSPKSPDKAHLNLHINSLELGDSAVYFCASSPDFLTNEKPFFGSGTQLSVL.

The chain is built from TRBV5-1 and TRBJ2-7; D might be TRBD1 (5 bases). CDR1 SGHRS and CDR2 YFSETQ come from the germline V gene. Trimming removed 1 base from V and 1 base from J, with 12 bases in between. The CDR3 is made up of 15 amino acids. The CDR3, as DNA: TGCGCCAGCAGCTTGTCCCCAGGGTATTCCTACGAGCAGTACTTC. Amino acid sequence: CASSLSPGYSYEQYF.

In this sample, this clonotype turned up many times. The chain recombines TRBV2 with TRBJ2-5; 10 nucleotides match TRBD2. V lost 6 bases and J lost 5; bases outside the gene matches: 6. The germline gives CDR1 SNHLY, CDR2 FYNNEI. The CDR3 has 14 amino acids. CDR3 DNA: TGTGCCAGCAGGTTGACTAGCGGGCTTGAGACCCAGTACTTC. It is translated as CASRLTSGLETQYF.

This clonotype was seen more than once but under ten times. The CDR3 spells CSAPGQRTSNIQYF. Here the CDR3 DNA reads TGCAGTGCCCCTGGGCAGCGGACCTCGAACATTCAGTACTTC. The chain combines TRBV20-1 with TRBJ2-4, with D perhaps TRBD2 (5 bases). The ends were cut back, 6 bases at V and 7 bases at J, with 19 bases in the middle. The V gene's germline CDR1 is DFQATT and CDR2 SNEGSKA (reference sequence). The CDR3 covers 14 residues.

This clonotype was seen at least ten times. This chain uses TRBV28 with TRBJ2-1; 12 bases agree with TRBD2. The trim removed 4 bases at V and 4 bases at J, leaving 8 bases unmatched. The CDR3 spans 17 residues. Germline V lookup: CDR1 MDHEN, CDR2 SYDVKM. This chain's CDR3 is CASSSKGLAGPYNEQFF. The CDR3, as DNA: TGTGCCAGCAGTTCCAAGGGACTAGCGGGTCCTTACAATGAGCAGTTCTTC.

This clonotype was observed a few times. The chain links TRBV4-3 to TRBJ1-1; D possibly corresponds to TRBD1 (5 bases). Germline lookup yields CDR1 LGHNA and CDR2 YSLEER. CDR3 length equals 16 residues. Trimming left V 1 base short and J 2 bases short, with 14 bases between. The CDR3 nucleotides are TGCGCCAGCAGCCAAGTCGTCCGGGGCGCCAACACTGAAGCTTTCTTT. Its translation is CASSQVVRGANTEAFF.

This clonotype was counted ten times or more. The CDR3 sequence is CASSFLVYEQYF. CDR3 nucleotide sequence: TGTGCCAGCAGTTTCCTTGTCTACGAGCAGTACTTC. The rearrangement joins TRBV12-3 or TRBV12-4 to TRBJ2-7; D is unclear. The CDR3 has 12 amino acids. Trimming shortened V by 3 bases and J by 3 bases, and 6 bases separated the two germline ends.

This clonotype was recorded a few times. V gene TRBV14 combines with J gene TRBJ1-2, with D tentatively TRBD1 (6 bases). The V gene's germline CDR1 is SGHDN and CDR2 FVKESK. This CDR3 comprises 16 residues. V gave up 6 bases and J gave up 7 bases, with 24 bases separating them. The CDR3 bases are TGTGCCAGCAGTCATAACAGGGACCGGTATTACGCTGGCTACACCTTC. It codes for CASSHNRDRYYAGYTF.

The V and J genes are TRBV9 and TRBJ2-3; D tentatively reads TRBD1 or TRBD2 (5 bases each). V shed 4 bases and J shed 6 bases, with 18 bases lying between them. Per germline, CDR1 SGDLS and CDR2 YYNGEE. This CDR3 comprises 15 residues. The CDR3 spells CASSPSGRQPDTQYF. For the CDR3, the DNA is TGTGCCAGCAGCCCGTCGGGACGACAACCGGATACGCAGTATTTT.

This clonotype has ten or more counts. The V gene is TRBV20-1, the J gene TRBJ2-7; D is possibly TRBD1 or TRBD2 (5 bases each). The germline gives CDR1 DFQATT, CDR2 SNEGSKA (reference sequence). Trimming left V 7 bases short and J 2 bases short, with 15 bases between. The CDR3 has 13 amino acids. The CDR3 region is CSVTGTDPYEQYF. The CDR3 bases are TGCAGTGTTACCGGGACCGACCCCTACGAGCAGTACTTC.

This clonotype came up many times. The CDR3 DNA reads TGCAGCTCAACGGGGATGAACACTGAAGCTTTCTTT. Amino acid sequence: CSSTGMNTEAFF. The J gene is TRBJ1-1, the V gene TRBV29-1; D not certain. Germline lookup yields CDR1 SQVTM and CDR2 ANQGSEA. Trimming left V 8 bases short and J 0 bases short, with 10 bases between. The length of the CDR3 is 12 residues.

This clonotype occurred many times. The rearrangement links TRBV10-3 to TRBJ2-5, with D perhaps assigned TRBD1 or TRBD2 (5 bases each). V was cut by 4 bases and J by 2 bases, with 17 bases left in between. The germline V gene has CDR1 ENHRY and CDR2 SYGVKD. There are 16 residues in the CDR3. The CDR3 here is CAISAMGRTIQETQYF. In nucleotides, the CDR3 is TGTGCCATCAGTGCAATGGGACGGACGATTCAAGAGACCCAGTACTTC.

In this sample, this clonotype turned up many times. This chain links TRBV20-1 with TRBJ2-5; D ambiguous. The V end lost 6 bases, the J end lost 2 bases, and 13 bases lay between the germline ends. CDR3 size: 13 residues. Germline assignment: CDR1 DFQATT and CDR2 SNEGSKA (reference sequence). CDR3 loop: CSADRTVQETQYF. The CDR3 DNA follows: TGCAGTGCGGACCGGACGGTTCAAGAGACCCAGTACTTC.

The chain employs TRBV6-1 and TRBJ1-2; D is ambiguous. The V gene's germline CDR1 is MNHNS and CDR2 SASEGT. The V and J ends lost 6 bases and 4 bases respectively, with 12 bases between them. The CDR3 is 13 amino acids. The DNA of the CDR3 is TGTGCCAGCAGCAATAGAGGGCTCTATGGCTACACCTTC. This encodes CASSNRGLYGYTF.

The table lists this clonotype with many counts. Here the CDR3 reads CASSQVRSEETQYF. The CDR3 DNA is TGTGCCAGCAGCCAAGTCCGTTCTGAAGAGACCCAGTACTTC. The chain is built from TRBV3-1 and TRBJ2-5; D unresolved. This CDR3 is 14 amino acids long. Germline V gene lookup returns CDR1 LGHDT and CDR2 YNNKEL (reference sequence). The germline V and J ends were trimmed by 1 base and 3 bases, with 9 bases remaining between them.